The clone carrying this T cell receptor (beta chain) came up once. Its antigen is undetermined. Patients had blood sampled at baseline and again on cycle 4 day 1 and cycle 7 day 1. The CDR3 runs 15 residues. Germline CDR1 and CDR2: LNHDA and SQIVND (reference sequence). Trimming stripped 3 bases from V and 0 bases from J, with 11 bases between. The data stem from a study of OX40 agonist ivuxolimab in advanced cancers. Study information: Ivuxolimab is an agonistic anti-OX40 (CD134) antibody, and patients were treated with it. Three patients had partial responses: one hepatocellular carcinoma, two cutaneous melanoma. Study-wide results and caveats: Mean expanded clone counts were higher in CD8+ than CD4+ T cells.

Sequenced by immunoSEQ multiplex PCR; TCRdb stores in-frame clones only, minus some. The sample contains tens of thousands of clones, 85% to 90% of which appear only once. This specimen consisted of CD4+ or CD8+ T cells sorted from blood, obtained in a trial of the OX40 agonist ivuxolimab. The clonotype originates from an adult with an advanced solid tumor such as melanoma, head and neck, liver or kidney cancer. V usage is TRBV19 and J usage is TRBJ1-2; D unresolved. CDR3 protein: CASSMYPPANYGYTF. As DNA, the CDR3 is TGTGCCAGTAGTATGTACCCGCCGGCTAACTATGGCTACACCTTC.